This record covers a single T cell receptor beta chain. Its antigen is unknown. The germline gives CDR1 SGHRS, CDR2 YFSETQ. Trimming cost V 2 bases and J 0 bases, with 12 bases left between them. The CDR3 contains 15 residues. The entry originates in a study of T cells after posttransplantation cyclophosphamide. Whole-study findings and limits: Recipient CMV seropositivity and CMV reactivation strongly tracked TRB clonality.

Sequencing used immunoSEQ multiplex PCR; TCRdb keeps in-frame clones, though not all of them. This sample has tens of thousands of clones, with 70% to 90% found just once. The rearrangement joins TRBV5-1 to TRBJ2-7; a possible D gene is TRBD2 (5 bases). The material sequenced was PBMCs. This TCR derives from a woman between 35 and 50 years old with a blood cancer, CMV-positive, and with a related stem cell donor. The CDR3 nucleotides are TGCGCCAGCAGCTTTGAGGGAGTAAGCTCCTACGAGCAGTACTTC. Translated: CASSFEGVSSYEQYF.